The 18 T cell receptor beta chains reported below all come from one sample, sequenced in a study of breast tumors, draining lymph nodes, adjacent tissues. TCRdb redid the calling of the multiplex PCR reads with MiXCR, one entry per CDR3 protein. The sample lists 190,000 or so distinct CDR3 sequences; around 33% were seen once. The lymph nodes were axillary draining lymph nodes from breast cancer patients. Source material: axillary lymph node tissue. All receptors come from a female donor with breast cancer. Some clones in this sample may be carry-over from other donors' samples.

In regard to this clonotype: Germline and junction disagree at one end, which may indicate a read error. The rearrangement links TRBV19 to TRBJ1-6, with D hard to call. Germline V gene sequence: CDR1 LNHDA, CDR2 SQIVND (reference sequence). There are 14 residues in the CDR3. The CDR3 bases are TGTGCCAGTAGTATGAGTGCCTATGATTCACCCCTCCACTTT. This codes for CASSMSAYDSPLHF.

Turning to this clonotype: Its ends do not fully match the called genes, so a read error is possible. The chain has TRBV19 and TRBJ1-2; a possible D gene is TRBD1 (5 bases). This CDR3 spans 12 amino acids. From germline, CDR1 is LNHDA and CDR2 SQIVND (reference sequence). In DNA form, the CDR3 reads TGTGCTCGCCGGGGACCTAACTATGGCTACATCTTC. Translation gives CARRGPNYGYIF.

The chain joins TRBV6-5 to TRBJ2-6, with 9 bases identical to TRBD1. The junction had 3 bases not matched to a gene; V was cut back by 5 bases and J by 4 bases. Germline CDR1 and CDR2: MNHEY and SVGAGI. This CDR3 region has 15 residues. The CDR3 coding sequence is TGTGCCAGCAGTAGGACAGGGGAAGGGGCCAACGTCCTGACTTTC. This translates into CASSRTGEGANVLTF.

The chain has TRBV18 and TRBJ1-1; no firm D call. The V gene lost 7 bases and the J gene lost 0 bases, with 6 bases spanning the gap. The length of the CDR3 is 12 residues. The germline CDR1 and CDR2 sequences are KGHSH and LQKENI. This CDR3 is CASLKMNTEAFF. CDR3 nucleotides: TGTGCCAGCTTGAAAATGAACACTGAAGCTTTCTTT.

This clonotype turned up a few times. A much larger clone is a single base away; this may be a read error. Since no conserved phenylalanine or tryptophan closes the CDR3, a read error is the likely cause. The chain couples TRBV7-2 to TRBJ2-5; TRBD1 matches at 7 bases. This CDR3 is 17 amino acids long. J gave up 2 bases and V 1 base, and 10 bases lay outside the gene matches. Germline V lookup: CDR1 SGHTA, CDR2 FQGNSA. In DNA, the CDR3 is TGTGCCAGCAGCTTAGGTCAGTCAGGGGGACCTCAAGAGACCCAGTACTAC. Translating it yields CASSLGQSGGPQETQYY.

This clonotype was found many times. The V and J genes are TRBV29-1 and TRBJ1-2; D ambiguous. The germline V and J ends were trimmed by 4 bases and 2 bases, with 11 bases remaining between them. The CDR3 consists of 13 residues. Germline CDR1 SQVTM, CDR2 ANQGSEA. The CDR3 sequence is CSVGSARNYGYTF. The DNA for the CDR3 is TGCAGCGTTGGGTCAGCTCGCAACTATGGCTACACCTTC. Full variable domain (rest looked up from reference TRBV29-1 and TRBJ1-2): SAVISQKPSRDICQRGTSLTIQCQVDSQVTMMFWYRQQPGQSLTLIATANQGSEATYESGFVIDKFPISRPNLTFSTLTVSNMSPEDSSIYLCSVGSARNYGYTFGSGTRLTVV.

This clonotype has ten or more counts. V usage is TRBV5-8 and J usage is TRBJ2-5; 13 nucleotides match TRBD2. Germline assignment: CDR1 SGHTS and CDR2 YDEGEE. The CDR3 runs to 16 residues. V was clipped by 6 bases and J by 3 bases; unmatched bases: 8. The CDR3 DNA is TGTGCCAGCAATGACCGGACTAGCGGGGGTAAAGAGACCCAGTACTTC. It yields the protein CASNDRTSGGKETQYF.

This clonotype appeared many times. DNA for the CDR3: TGTGCCAGCGGTAGAGGGGGTAGTGCCTACGAGCAGTACTTC. Its protein product is CASGRGGSAYEQYF. The rearrangement uses TRBV28 and TRBJ2-7; D possibly corresponds to TRBD1 (6 bases). Trimming cost V 8 bases and J 2 bases, with 16 bases left between them. This CDR3 has 14 residues. Germline-derived CDR1 and CDR2 are MDHEN and SYDVKM. Together with reference TRBV28 and TRBJ2-7, the CDR3 gives the full variable domain: DVKVTQSSRYLVKRTGEKVFLECVQDMDHENMFWYRQDPGLGLRLIYFSYDVKMKEKGDIPEGYSVSREKKERFSLILESASTNQTSMYLCASGRGGSAYEQYFGPGTRLTVT.

This clonotype came up many times. The rearrangement joins TRBV30 to TRBJ1-2; D ambiguous. V lost 3 bases and J 10 bases, leaving 21 bases between the germline ends. The CDR3 covers 14 residues. The germline CDR1 and CDR2 sequences are GTSNPN and SVGIG (reference sequence). CDR3: CAWREEGSSKFYTF. The CDR3 DNA reads as TGTGCCTGGAGGGAGGAGGGCAGTTCCAAATTCTACACCTTC. The whole variable domain, remainder taken from reference TRBV30 and TRBJ1-2, is SQTIHQWPATLVQPVGSPLSLECTVEGTSNPNLYWYRQAAGRGLQLLFYSVGIGQISSEVPQNLSASRPQDRQFILSSKKLLLSDSGFYLCAWREEGSSKFYTFGSGTRLTVV.

This clonotype has only one observation. The V call is TRBV15, the J call TRBJ2-1; the D call may be TRBD1 or TRBD2 (5 bases each). Per the germline V gene, CDR1 is LNHNV and CDR2 is YYDKDF (reference sequence). CDR3 length: 13 amino acids. Between the trimmed V and J ends, which lost 3 bases and 8 bases, there was a span of 11 bases. CDR3 nucleotides: TGTGCCACCAGCAGTGAGTTGGGGGATGAGCAGTTCTTC. This sequence encodes CATSSELGDEQFF.

This chain uses TRBV24-1 with TRBJ2-1; 8 positions agree with TRBD1. Trimming removed 9 bases from V and 1 base from J; junction bases left unmatched: 4. The CDR3 has 14 amino acids. Germline V gene lookup returns CDR1 KGHDR and CDR2 SFDVKD. The CDR3 reads CATSGGASYNEQFF. In DNA form, the CDR3 reads TGTGCCACCTCAGGGGGCGCGTCCTACAATGAGCAGTTCTTC.

This clonotype has a count of ten or more. This chain uses TRBV20-1 with TRBJ2-1; D not certain. Trimming took 3 bases from V and 14 from J, leaving 5 bases between them. The germline V gene encodes CDR1 DFQATT and CDR2 SNEGSKA (reference sequence). CDR3 length: 8 amino acids. This chain's CDR3 is CSASLEFF. In nucleotides, the CDR3 is TGCAGTGCTAGCCTTGAGTTCTTC.

This clonotype was seen more than once but under ten times. This clone may be a read error of a much larger clone one base away. The rearrangement joins TRBV4-2 to TRBJ2-1, with D unclear. CDR1 and CDR2 (germline): LGHNA, YNFKEQ. This CDR3 has 15 amino acids. Trimming shortened V by 4 bases and J by 2 bases, and 12 bases separated the two germline ends. This chain's CDR3 is CASSPDFSPYNEQFF. As DNA, the CDR3 is TGTGCCAGCAGCCCCGACTTTAGCCCCTACAATGAGCAGTTCTTC.

This clonotype was detected many times. The chain is built from TRBV20-1 and TRBJ2-3; D ambiguous. The germline CDR1 and CDR2 sequences are DFQATT and SNEGSKA (reference sequence). V lost 7 bases and J 6 bases, leaving 14 bases between the germline ends. The CDR3 contains 12 residues. CDR3 sequence: CSVLSTWDTQYF. The CDR3, as DNA: TGCAGTGTATTGTCGACCTGGGATACGCAGTATTTT.

This clonotype was counted ten times or more. V is TRBV9 and J is TRBJ2-3; 10 bases align to TRBD1. This CDR3 spans 14 amino acids. The germline V gene has CDR1 SGDLS and CDR2 YYNGEE. V trimming: 3 bases; J trimming: 5 bases; junction bases outside the gene matches: 3. The CDR3 DNA is TGTGCCAGCAGCGAGACAGGGGGCCAAGATACGCAGTATTTT. This sequence encodes CASSETGGQDTQYF.

In this sample, this clonotype turned up many times. The J gene is TRBJ2-7, the V gene TRBV7-9, with D possibly being TRBD1 (6 bases). The V gene's germline CDR1 is SEHNR and CDR2 FQNEAQ (reference sequence). V was pared by 1 base and J by 3 bases, with 13 bases between. The CDR3 length is 15 residues. The chain's CDR3 is CASSLGIGQYYEQYF. DNA of the CDR3: TGTGCCAGCAGCTTAGGAATTGGACAGTACTACGAGCAGTACTTC.

The V and J genes are TRBV29-1 and TRBJ1-2; D gene unclear. The CDR3 totals 12 residues. The V and J ends lost 4 bases and 8 bases respectively, with 14 bases between them. The germline CDR1 and CDR2 sequences are SQVTM and ANQGSEA. The CDR3 nucleotides are TGCAGCGTTGGTTCGGCCCCAGAGGGCTACACCTTC. Translating gives CSVGSAPEGYTF.

This chain connects TRBV7-2 to TRBJ1-4, with TRBD1 identical over 10 bases. The CDR3 is made up of 13 amino acids. V trimming: 11 bases; J trimming: 8 bases; junction bases outside the gene matches: 8. Germline CDR1 is SGHTA and CDR2 is FQGNSA. In nucleotides, the CDR3 is TGTGCCCTCCATTGGGACAGGGGCGAAAAACTGTTTTTT. Translating it yields CALHWDRGEKLFF.